The rows below give T cell receptor beta chains drawn from one sample of a study of T cells after yellow fever vaccination. TCRdb passed the 5' RACE reads through MiXCR, listing each CDR3 protein once. The table has more than 95,000 distinct CDR3 sequences, about 8.2% seen once. Sequencing was performed on CD8+ T cells sorted from PBMCs, taken on the day of the yellow fever booster vaccination. The source of these receptors is a man aged 18-30 years who received the YFV17D yellow fever vaccine. Both conserved end residues are part of each CDR3. D genes are given only for firm matches. Part of the rows lack a size; the others show once, few, many or a class for expanded clones.

j_gene: TRBJ2-5; abundance: .; v_gene: TRBV10-3; d_gene: TRBD2; CDR3aa: CAIAGMTSGGQETQYF; CDR3nt: TGTGCCATCGCGGGGATGACTAGCGGGGGCCAAGAGACCCAGTACTTC
j_gene: TRBJ1-1; abundance: few; v_gene: TRBV7-2; d_gene: TRBD1; CDR3aa: CASSWTGDTEAFF; CDR3nt: TGTGCCAGCAGCTGGACAGGGGACACTGAAGCTTTCTTT
j_gene: TRBJ2-7; abundance: .; v_gene: TRBV6-1; d_gene: TRBD2; CDR3aa: CASTLSGGTYEQYF; CDR3nt: TGTGCCAGCACCCTAAGCGGGGGGACCTACGAGCAGTACTTC
j_gene: TRBJ2-3; abundance: many; v_gene: TRBV7-3; d_gene: TRBD2; CDR3aa: CASSLVGGAPDTQYF; CDR3nt: TGTGCCAGCAGCTTGGTCGGGGGGGCCCCAGATACGCAGTATTTT
j_gene: TRBJ2-2; abundance: .; v_gene: TRBV19; d_gene: .; CDR3aa: CASSPRGGGELFF; CDR3nt: TGTGCCAGTAGCCCCAGGGGGGGCGGGGAGCTGTTTTTT
j_gene: TRBJ2-2; abundance: many; v_gene: TRBV4-3; d_gene: TRBD2; CDR3aa: CASSQDRGANTGELFF; CDR3nt: TGCGCCAGCAGCCAAGATCGGGGGGCGAACACCGGGGAGCTGTTTTTT
j_gene: TRBJ2-3; abundance: few; v_gene: TRBV27; d_gene: .; CDR3aa: CASSLGGGRGRTDTQYF; CDR3nt: TGTGCCAGCAGTTTAGGGGGGGGACGGGGGCGCACAGATACGCAGTATTTT
j_gene: TRBJ2-1; abundance: .; v_gene: TRBV21-1; d_gene: .; CDR3aa: CASSKVRDDVYNEQFF; CDR3nt: TGTGCCAGCAGCAAAGTCCGGGATGATGTCTACAATGAGCAGTTCTTC
j_gene: TRBJ1-1; abundance: .; v_gene: TRBV7-9; d_gene: .; CDR3aa: CASSSPGRGHTEAFF; CDR3nt: TGTGCCAGCAGCTCCCCCGGGAGGGGTCACACTGAAGCTTTCTTT
j_gene: TRBJ2-2; abundance: few; v_gene: TRBV4-1; d_gene: .; CDR3aa: CASSQEGFTGELFF; CDR3nt: TGCGCCAGCAGCCAAGAAGGTTTCACCGGGGAGCTGTTTTTT
j_gene: TRBJ2-4; abundance: few; v_gene: TRBV20-1; d_gene: .; CDR3aa: CSARDGGAPAKNIQYF; CDR3nt: TGCAGTGCTAGAGATGGCGGGGCGCCAGCCAAAAACATTCAGTACTTC
j_gene: TRBJ2-3; abundance: few; v_gene: TRBV6-1; d_gene: TRBD1; CDR3aa: CASSDKQGASTDTQYF; CDR3nt: TGTGCCAGCAGTGATAAACAGGGGGCTAGCACAGATACGCAGTATTTT
j_gene: TRBJ2-3; abundance: .; v_gene: TRBV6-5; d_gene: .; CDR3aa: CASSRIATDTQYF; CDR3nt: TGTGCCAGCAGCCGAATAGCAACAGATACGCAGTATTTT
j_gene: TRBJ2-7; abundance: many; v_gene: TRBV7-2; d_gene: .; CDR3aa: CASSPGGWAYEQYF; CDR3nt: TGTGCCAGCAGCCCCGGCGGTTGGGCCTACGAGCAGTACTTC
j_gene: TRBJ2-1; abundance: .; v_gene: TRBV3-1; d_gene: .; CDR3aa: CASSQIGGASYNEQFF; CDR3nt: TGTGCCAGCAGCCAAATAGGAGGGGCGAGCTACAATGAGCAGTTCTTC
j_gene: TRBJ1-2; abundance: many; v_gene: TRBV9; d_gene: .; CDR3aa: CASSGERREHYGYTF; CDR3nt: TGTGCCAGCAGCGGCGAGCGGCGGGAACACTATGGCTACACCTTC
j_gene: TRBJ2-2; abundance: many; v_gene: TRBV5-1; d_gene: .; CDR3aa: CASRRNTGELFF; CDR3nt: TGCGCCAGCAGGCGGAACACCGGGGAGCTGTTTTTT
j_gene: TRBJ2-5; abundance: few; v_gene: TRBV3-1; d_gene: .; CDR3aa: CASSPRTEIYQETQYF; CDR3nt: TGTGCCAGCAGCCCCCGGACCGAAATATACCAAGAGACCCAGTACTTC
j_gene: TRBJ2-1; abundance: .; v_gene: TRBV7-9; d_gene: .; CDR3aa: CASSRARQGYNEQFF; CDR3nt: TGTGCCAGCAGCAGGGCCCGGCAGGGCTACAATGAGCAGTTCTTC
j_gene: TRBJ2-3; abundance: few; v_gene: TRBV29-1; d_gene: .; CDR3aa: CSVLPAGETDTQYF; CDR3nt: TGCAGCGTTCTTCCCGCTGGAGAAACAGATACGCAGTATTTT
j_gene: TRBJ2-5; abundance: .; v_gene: TRBV7-9; d_gene: .; CDR3aa: CASSLVGLFPTETQYF; CDR3nt: TGTGCCAGCAGCTTAGTCGGGCTATTCCCGACTGAGACCCAGTACTTC
j_gene: TRBJ2-2; abundance: few; v_gene: TRBV6-5; d_gene: TRBD1; CDR3aa: CASGQGAAGELFF; CDR3nt: TGTGCCAGTGGACAGGGGGCTGCCGGGGAGCTGTTTTTT
j_gene: TRBJ2-5; abundance: .; v_gene: TRBV5-6; d_gene: .; CDR3aa: CASTPLNQETQYF; CDR3nt: TGTGCCAGCACCCCCCTCAACCAAGAGACCCAGTACTTC
j_gene: TRBJ2-4; abundance: few; v_gene: TRBV29-1; d_gene: .; CDR3aa: CSVAGEELAKNIQYF; CDR3nt: TGCAGCGTTGCTGGAGAAGAACTAGCCAAAAACATTCAGTACTTC
j_gene: TRBJ2-3; abundance: few; v_gene: TRBV12-3/TRBV12-4; d_gene: .; CDR3aa: CASSPAGRDTDTQYF; CDR3nt: TGTGCCAGCAGCCCCGCTGGACGGGACACAGATACGCAGTATTTT
j_gene: TRBJ1-1; abundance: .; v_gene: TRBV12-3/TRBV12-4; d_gene: .; CDR3aa: CASTGALGVYTEAFF; CDR3nt: TGTGCCAGCACAGGGGCATTGGGGGTGTACACTGAAGCTTTCTTT
j_gene: TRBJ2-7; abundance: .; v_gene: TRBV20-1; d_gene: TRBD1; CDR3aa: CSATLTGFYEQYF; CDR3nt: TGCAGTGCTACCTTGACAGGGTTCTACGAGCAGTACTTC
j_gene: TRBJ2-4; abundance: many; v_gene: TRBV29-1; d_gene: TRBD1; CDR3aa: CSGHRDSGNIQYF; CDR3nt: TGCAGCGGGCACCGGGACAGCGGTAACATTCAGTACTTC
j_gene: TRBJ2-7; abundance: few; v_gene: TRBV6-2/TRBV6-3; d_gene: .; CDR3aa: CASSFGRTYEQYF; CDR3nt: TGTGCCAGCAGTTTCGGACGGACCTACGAGCAGTACTTC
j_gene: TRBJ2-5; abundance: .; v_gene: TRBV3-1; d_gene: .; CDR3aa: CASSRKADGTYAEETQYF; CDR3nt: TGTGCCAGCAGCCGAAAAGCTGACGGGACGTACGCCGAAGAGACCCAGTACTTC
j_gene: TRBJ1-2; abundance: .; v_gene: TRBV29-1; d_gene: .; CDR3aa: CSVEDPSYTF; CDR3nt: TGCAGCGTTGAAGATCCAAGCTACACCTTC
j_gene: TRBJ2-5; abundance: few; v_gene: TRBV6-2/TRBV6-3; d_gene: .; CDR3aa: CASMDFQETQYF; CDR3nt: TGTGCCAGCATGGATTTCCAAGAGACCCAGTACTTC
j_gene: TRBJ2-5; abundance: .; v_gene: TRBV7-9; d_gene: .; CDR3aa: CASSRERQETQYF; CDR3nt: TGTGCCAGCAGCCGGGAACGGCAAGAGACCCAGTACTTC
j_gene: TRBJ2-1; abundance: .; v_gene: TRBV7-9; d_gene: TRBD2; CDR3aa: CASSHSGGSYNEQFF; CDR3nt: TGTGCCAGCAGCCATAGCGGGGGTTCCTACAATGAGCAGTTCTTC
j_gene: TRBJ1-1; abundance: few; v_gene: TRBV7-8; d_gene: .; CDR3aa: CASSLERGALTEAFF; CDR3nt: TGTGCCAGCAGCTTAGAACGGGGGGCTCTCACTGAAGCTTTCTTT
j_gene: TRBJ1-5; abundance: few; v_gene: TRBV19; d_gene: .; CDR3aa: CASSTSGAGQPQHF; CDR3nt: TGTGCCAGTAGTACTTCAGGGGCTGGTCAGCCCCAGCATTTT
j_gene: TRBJ2-5; abundance: many; v_gene: TRBV4-1; d_gene: .; CDR3aa: CASSQDEASPQETQYF; CDR3nt: TGCGCCAGCAGCCAAGATGAGGCTAGTCCCCAAGAGACCCAGTACTTC
j_gene: TRBJ2-1; abundance: few; v_gene: TRBV20-1; d_gene: TRBD2; CDR3aa: CSATRAGGPFNEQFF; CDR3nt: TGCAGTGCTACCAGAGCGGGGGGCCCCTTCAATGAGCAGTTCTTC
j_gene: TRBJ2-3; abundance: few; v_gene: TRBV10-3; d_gene: .; CDR3aa: CAISESVGRGGPDTQYF; CDR3nt: TGTGCCATCAGTGAGTCGGTTGGCAGGGGGGGCCCAGATACGCAGTATTTT
j_gene: TRBJ2-2; abundance: few; v_gene: TRBV11-2; d_gene: TRBD2; CDR3aa: CASTPKLAGDTGELFF; CDR3nt: TGTGCCAGCACGCCTAAACTAGCGGGGGACACCGGGGAGCTGTTTTTT
j_gene: TRBJ2-7; abundance: .; v_gene: TRBV6-5; d_gene: .; CDR3aa: CASSIRDTHGEQYF; CDR3nt: TGTGCCAGCAGCATCCGGGACACCCACGGGGAGCAGTACTTC
j_gene: TRBJ2-2; abundance: few; v_gene: TRBV20-1; d_gene: .; CDR3aa: CSARRGFGTGELFF; CDR3nt: TGCAGTGCTAGGCGAGGGTTCGGCACCGGGGAGCTGTTTTTT
j_gene: TRBJ2-1; abundance: few; v_gene: TRBV19; d_gene: .; CDR3aa: CASSLQGGFYNEQFF; CDR3nt: TGTGCCAGTAGTCTCCAGGGAGGATTCTACAATGAGCAGTTCTTC
j_gene: TRBJ1-1; abundance: .; v_gene: TRBV7-9; d_gene: .; CDR3aa: CASSLYSGDNTEAFF; CDR3nt: TGTGCCAGCAGCTTATATTCAGGGGACAACACTGAAGCTTTCTTT
j_gene: TRBJ1-4; abundance: few; v_gene: TRBV4-3; d_gene: TRBD1; CDR3aa: CASSLSGGNDEKLFF; CDR3nt: TGCGCCAGCAGCCTATCAGGGGGCAACGATGAAAAACTGTTTTTT
j_gene: TRBJ1-2; abundance: .; v_gene: TRBV19; d_gene: .; CDR3aa: CASHGRGGWLGYTF; CDR3nt: TGTGCCAGCCACGGCCGGGGGGGATGGCTCGGCTACACCTTC
j_gene: TRBJ1-1; abundance: few; v_gene: TRBV6-5; d_gene: TRBD1; CDR3aa: CASSYSGPGGEAFF; CDR3nt: TGTGCCAGCAGTTACTCAGGGCCAGGGGGTGAAGCTTTCTTT
j_gene: TRBJ2-7; abundance: few; v_gene: TRBV7-2; d_gene: .; CDR3aa: CASRVGYGRTYEQYF; CDR3nt: TGTGCCAGCAGGGTCGGGTACGGGCGAACCTACGAGCAGTACTTC
j_gene: TRBJ2-1; abundance: .; v_gene: TRBV19; d_gene: TRBD2; CDR3aa: CASNAGGPHNEQFF; CDR3nt: TGTGCCAGTAACGCGGGGGGGCCCCACAATGAGCAGTTCTTC
j_gene: TRBJ2-5; abundance: .; v_gene: TRBV15; d_gene: .; CDR3aa: CATSRGEGFETQYF; CDR3nt: TGTGCCACCAGCAGGGGAGAGGGGTTTGAGACCCAGTACTTC
j_gene: TRBJ2-3; abundance: .; v_gene: TRBV6-5; d_gene: .; CDR3aa: CASSRPGYDTQYF; CDR3nt: TGTGCCAGCAGCCGACCCGGTTACGATACGCAGTATTTT
j_gene: TRBJ2-3; abundance: .; v_gene: TRBV28; d_gene: .; CDR3aa: CASSSPGRTDTQYF; CDR3nt: TGTGCCAGCAGTAGCCCGGGGCGCACAGATACGCAGTATTTT
j_gene: TRBJ2-5; abundance: .; v_gene: TRBV4-3; d_gene: TRBD2; CDR3aa: CASSQSRGGAVETQYF; CDR3nt: TGCGCCAGCAGCCAATCCCGCGGGGGGGCGGTGGAGACCCAGTACTTC